This TCR beta chain stems from a study of vaccination and CD4 T cells after COVID-19. Study-wide background: Six males and four females constituted the convalescent cohort, two of whom were Hispanic. Spike peptides, overlapping and drawn from SARS-CoV-2, HCoV-NL63, HCoV-OC43 and HCoV-229E, were used to stimulate cells.

This CDR3 is 15 amino acids long. V was cut by 1 base and J by 4 bases, with 10 bases left in between. The germline V gene has CDR1 SEHNR and CDR2 FQNEAQ (reference sequence). Study-level findings and limits: Convalescent patients' vaccine-specific clones were spike mono-reactive in 304 of 307 cases.

Sample treatment: roughly 11-day PBMC culture with coronavirus spike peptide pools or control peptides (ViraFEST assay). Cultured CD4+ T-cell DNA underwent Oncomine TCR Beta short-read sequencing. TCRdb ran MiXCR on the PCR reads and lists one entry per CDR3 protein. The sample records 9,100 or so distinct CDR3 sequences, more than 30% being singletons. This clonotype has only a few counts. Its matching antigen is unknown. The receptor was derived from a human donor with COVID-19. V is TRBV7-9 and J is TRBJ1-4; D is perhaps TRBD1 (6 bases). Sequencing input: cultured CD4+ T cells from blood. Written as DNA, the CDR3 is TGTGCCAGCAGCTTAGACAGGGCGAATAATGAAAAACTGTTTTTT. Protein product: CASSLDRANNEKLFF.